These T cell receptor beta chains were read from a single sample in a study of blood T cell repertoires in COVID-19. The repertoire was sequenced with immunoSEQ multiplex PCR; TCRdb's copy has only in-frame clones and lacks some. Here the sample spans fewer than 250,000 clones, about 82% being singletons. Sequencing input: peripheral blood. Every receptor here comes from a woman aged 55-75 years with active or convalescent COVID-19. The CDR3 runs from the conserved cysteine through the conserved F or W. A D gene is named only where the DNA matches it firmly. Not every row has a clone size; where given, it reads once, few, many or a size class.

j_gene | v_gene | d_gene | abundance | len | CDR3aa | CDR3nt
TRBJ2-5 | TRBV5-8 | TRBD2 | - | 14 | CASSPGGGQETQYF | TGTGCCAGCAGCCCCGGGGGGGGACAAGAGACCCAGTACTTC
TRBJ1-3 | TRBV6-6 | - | once | 14 | CASSVTGTGNTIYF | TGTGCCAGCAGTGTGACGGGGACTGGAAACACCATATATTTT
TRBJ2-7 | TRBV7-7 | - | - | 15 | CASSLDGRGGSEQYF | TGTGCTAGCAGCTTAGATGGCAGGGGAGGGTCCGAGCAGTACTTC
TRBJ2-3 | TRBV29-1 | TRBD2 | - | 14 | CSAGLAESTDTQYF | TGCAGCGCCGGACTAGCGGAGAGCACAGATACGCAGTATTTT
TRBJ2-2 | TRBV18 | - | - | 15 | CASSPIASFTGELFF | TGTGCCAGCTCACCCATTGCTAGCTTCACCGGGGAGCTGTTTTTT
TRBJ2-1 | TRBV27 | - | - | 16 | CASTLRAPSSYNEQFF | TGTGCCAGCACGCTCCGAGCTCCGAGCTCCTACAATGAGCAGTTCTTC
TRBJ2-1 | TRBV6-5 | TRBD2 | - | 15 | CASTGLAGFYNEQFF | TGTGCCAGCACCGGGCTAGCGGGCTTCTACAATGAGCAGTTCTTC
TRBJ1-1 | TRBV19 | TRBD1 | - | 14 | CASTVQGVPTEAFF | TGTGCCAGTACCGTACAGGGGGTTCCCACTGAAGCTTTCTTT
TRBJ1-2 | TRBV19 | TRBD1 | - | 13 | CASRKGANYGYTF | TGTGCCAGTAGGAAGGGGGCGAACTATGGCTACACCTTC
TRBJ2-7 | TRBV4-2 | - | - | 16 | CASSQSLRDNRYEQYF | TGTGCCAGCAGCCAATCCCTCCGGGACAACCGCTACGAGCAGTACTTC
TRBJ2-1 | TRBV7-9 | TRBD2 | - | 19 | CASSLRRGVRVLSYNEQFF | TGTGCCAGCAGCTTACGCCGGGGGGTAAGGGTTCTCTCCTACAATGAGCAGTTCTTC